The 10 T cell receptor beta chains given below trace back to one sample, sequenced in a study of T cells in Graves' hyperthyroidism and ophthalmopathy. TCR beta CDR3 region amplification was performed from RNA transcripts. The HTBI primer set served for first-round RT-PCR of the TCR CDR3. One entry per CDR3 protein, called by TCRdb with MiXCR from the multiplex PCR reads. The data contain a few hundred thousand distinct CDR3 sequences, roughly a sixth of them singletons. The sequenced sample was blood. The receptors were sampled from a woman between 35 and 50 years old with Graves' ophthalmopathy.

On this clonotype: This may come from a read error, since a much larger clone is one base off. The chain couples TRBV6-1 to TRBJ1-1, with D maybe TRBD1 (5 bases). The CDR3 runs to 13 residues. Trimming cost V 2 bases and J 3 bases, with 7 bases left between them. Germline V gene lookup returns CDR1 MNHNS and CDR2 SASEGT. In nucleotides, the CDR3 is TGTGCCAGCAGTGAATTCAGGGACACTGAAGCTTTCTTT. Translation gives CASSEFRDTEAFF.

This clonotype has more than one count but fewer than ten. V gene TRBV7-3 combines with J gene TRBJ2-2; D gene unclear. V lost 4 bases and J lost 8, with 11 bases in between. CDR1 SGHTA and CDR2 FQGTGA come from the germline V gene. This CDR3 comprises 13 residues. DNA of the CDR3: TGTGCCAGCAGCTGGGGTCAGCGAGGGGAGCTGTTTTTT. Its translation is CASSWGQRGELFF.

This clonotype was observed a few times. The rearrangement uses TRBV4-1 and TRBJ2-3; TRBD2 is a possible D gene (5 bases). This CDR3 is 16 amino acids long. Germline assignment: CDR1 MGHRA and CDR2 YSYEKL. V was cut by 3 bases and J by 2 bases, with 15 bases left in between. DNA for the CDR3: TGCGCCAGCAGCCACCCTTCGGGATTGTCCACAGATACGCAGTATTTT. Translation: CASSHPSGLSTDTQYF.

The CDR3 DNA reads as TGTGCCAGCAGTTTTGGTGGAGACAGGAGGTATTTT. As protein: CASSFGGDRRYF. The chain employs TRBV12-3 or TRBV12-4 and TRBJ2-3; maybe TRBD1 (6 bases). This CDR3 region has 12 residues. Deletions cut 3 bases from V and 14 bases from J, with 15 bases between.

This clonotype appeared a few times. This sequence joins TRBV5-6 and TRBJ2-7; a possible D gene is TRBD1 (6 bases). CDR1 SGHDT and CDR2 YYEEEE come from the germline V gene. This CDR3 contains 15 residues. Trimming shortened V by 0 bases and J by 3 bases, and 13 bases separated the two germline ends. The CDR3 sequence: CASSLGSTGIYEQYF. The CDR3 bases are TGTGCCAGCAGCTTGGGATCGACAGGAATCTACGAGCAGTACTTC.

Comment on this clonotype: The junction does not match germline at one end; this may be a read error. J is TRBJ1-3 and V is TRBV2; D remains ambiguous. CDR3 length: 11 amino acids. CDR1 and CDR2 from the germline V gene are SNHLY and FYNNEI. In DNA form, the CDR3 reads TGTGCCAGCACGGGTGGAGACACCATATATTTT. Translation gives CASTGGDTIYF.

The chain combines TRBV4-1 with TRBJ1-4; D is uncertain. V shed 0 bases and J shed 6 bases, with 11 bases lying between them. Germline CDR1 reads MGHRA; CDR2 reads YSYEKL. The CDR3 runs 15 residues. As DNA, the CDR3 is TGCGCCAGCAGCCAAGAAAGGCAGCCCGATGAAAAACTGTTTTTT. Its protein product is CASSQERQPDEKLFF.

This clonotype was seen a few times. This rearrangement joins TRBV5-8 to TRBJ1-1; possibly TRBD1 for D (6 bases). Deletions cut 4 bases from V and 5 bases from J, with 18 bases between. This CDR3 region has 15 residues. Germline V gene sequence: CDR1 SGHTS, CDR2 YDEGEE. In DNA, the CDR3 is TGTGCCAGCAGCGATCGACAGGCCCCTGGGACTGAAGCTTTCTTT. This gives the protein CASSDRQAPGTEAFF. The complete variable domain, with remaining parts taken from reference TRBV5-8 and TRBJ1-1, reads EAGVTQSPTHLIKTRGQQATLRCSPISGHTSVYWYQQALGLGLQFLLWYDEGEERNRGNFPPRFSGRQFPNYSSELNVNALELEDSALYLCASSDRQAPGTEAFFGQGTRLTVV.

This chain connects TRBV28 to TRBJ1-1; D might be TRBD1 (5 bases). CDR1 is MDHEN and CDR2 is SYDVKM in the germline V gene. This CDR3 has 11 residues. Trimming took 7 bases from V and 7 from J, leaving 10 bases between them. The CDR3 is CASNNQGEAFF. The CDR3 DNA reads TGTGCCAGCAATAATCAGGGTGAAGCTTTCTTT.

A few counts support this clonotype. J is TRBJ1-2 and V is TRBV20-1, with D hard to call. The CDR3 runs to 14 residues. Trimming removed 4 bases at V and 6 bases at J, with 18 bases between. Germline CDR1 reads DFQATT; CDR2 reads SNEGSKA (reference sequence). CDR3 region: CSAIEGPGGDGYTF. The CDR3 DNA reads TGCAGTGCTATAGAAGGACCGGGAGGCGATGGCTACACCTTC.